This T cell receptor beta chain was observed in a study of T cells in Graves' hyperthyroidism and ophthalmopathy (dated by TCRdb to between 2019 and 2020). Looking at the study overall: Peripheral blood was collected at initial diagnosis, before any treatment. To identify TCR V-J signatures that set the groups apart, the researchers used a discovery cohort of more than 95 patients, made up of some 41 with Graves' ophthalmopathy and 57 with stable Graves' hyperthyroidism. Prospective prediction of ophthalmopathy was tested in an independent validation cohort of 18 hyperthyroidism patients and 15 to 17 patients who later progressed to ophthalmopathy. The roughly 100 discovery patients were randomly divided into training and test sets at a 7:3 ratio. In addition, the study compared T-cell repertoires in thyroid tissue and in blood from about six Graves' hyperthyroidism patients. Once sampling was done, hyperthyroidism patients were given methimazole at a starting dose of 30 mg daily, whereas ophthalmopathy patients were given high-dose intravenous methylprednisolone. According to the paper, TCR Vbeta CDR3 sequencing was carried out on 135 peripheral blood samples, which came from fewer than 50 ophthalmopathy, 75 or so hyperthyroidism and roughly 17 progressor patients.

Hyperthyroidism patients were newly diagnosed, had a disease duration of under 2 months, and were aged 18 to 65 years. Any patient with an uncontrolled infection, another autoimmune disease, pregnancy or lactation was excluded. Clinical symptoms, serum thyroxine and TRAb, thyroid ultrasound, and orbital computed tomography formed the basis for the diagnoses. Blood from progressor patients was drawn when they were first diagnosed with hyperthyroidism, before any ophthalmopathy symptoms appeared. PBMCs were isolated from roughly 10 ml of fresh peripheral blood by Ficoll-Paque density gradient centrifugation. Progressor patients were defined as those initially diagnosed with Graves' hyperthyroidism in whom ophthalmopathy developed during follow-up. Total RNA was extracted using Trizol reagent, and RNA quality was assessed on an Agilent 2100 Bioanalyzer. The TCR beta CDR3 regions were amplified from RNA transcripts. The TCR CDR3 was subjected to a first round of RT-PCR using the HTBI primer set and the Qiagen OneStep RT-PCR kit. The libraries were constructed in a second round of multiplex PCR and then size-selected and purified. The libraries were sequenced on an Illumina HiSeq2000 using paired-end 100 bp reads. In the original analysis: SOAPnuke was used to process the raw data, throwing out any read that contained adapters or uncalled bases, had a mean Phred below 15, or lacked an exact constant-primer or identifier match. High-quality paired reads were merged with COPE v1.2.5, and unique nucleotide sequences were defined as clonotypes. Clonotypes were aligned to IMGT TRBV, TRBD and TRBJ reference segments using MiTCR v1.1. Only V-J combinations with frequency above 0.0001, covering roughly 99% of repertoires, were analysed. The TCS score was defined as the ratio of F50 (clonal expansion) to E x V (chaos), calculated using BLOSUM62-based TCRdist between CDR3 peptides within each V-J. Welch's t-statistics and random forest reduced roughly 540 V-J features to fewer than 15, which were used in a naive Bayes classifier (R e1071). The public reads were reprocessed in TCRdb via fastp at Q25 and MiXCR, keeping in-frame beta chains. Here each entry gathers all rows of one CDR3 protein and keeps the most common genes and DNA. TCRdb's processing, not the authors' own work, is the source of the V and J calls. The sample contains some 600,000 distinct CDR3 sequences, approximately 15% of them found a single time. The ten largest clones add up to 4.5% to 6% of the sample.

As to this clonotype: The specificity of this receptor is unknown. No clone much larger than this one lies a single base away; base qualities are absent.

Including cysteine and phenylalanine, the CDR3 has 12 amino acids. Just CDR3 DNA is preserved here, 36 bases in frame from base 1. CDR1 and CDR2 were assigned from the germline V gene as MNHNS and SASEGT. V gives up 5 bases and J gives up 5 bases, and the segment between their germline ends measures 9 bases. The study at large found these results: During validation, the model predicted progression to ophthalmopathy a median of roughly six months ahead of onset, with around 71% sensitivity and roughly 75% specificity. A model built on a 13 V-J signature distinguished ophthalmopathy from stable hyperthyroidism, reaching around 87% sensitivity and 81.08% specificity in cross-validation and 80%/75% in testing. No statistical method was used to set the sample size in advance, and investigators knew the group allocation. Blood samples also contained most of the expanded thyroid clonotypes (frequency above 0.001), which suggests that blood repertoires may reflect thyroid immune responses.

This TCR was recovered from a woman aged 25 to 45 with Graves' hyperthyroidism that later progressed to Graves' ophthalmopathy. The sample was blood. This receptor chain uses TRBV6-1 and TRBJ1-1; no confident D gene assignment can be made. The DNA is as follows: TGTGCCAGCAGTCCAGGCTGGACTGAAGCTTTCTTT. Its coded protein is CASSPGWTEAFF.